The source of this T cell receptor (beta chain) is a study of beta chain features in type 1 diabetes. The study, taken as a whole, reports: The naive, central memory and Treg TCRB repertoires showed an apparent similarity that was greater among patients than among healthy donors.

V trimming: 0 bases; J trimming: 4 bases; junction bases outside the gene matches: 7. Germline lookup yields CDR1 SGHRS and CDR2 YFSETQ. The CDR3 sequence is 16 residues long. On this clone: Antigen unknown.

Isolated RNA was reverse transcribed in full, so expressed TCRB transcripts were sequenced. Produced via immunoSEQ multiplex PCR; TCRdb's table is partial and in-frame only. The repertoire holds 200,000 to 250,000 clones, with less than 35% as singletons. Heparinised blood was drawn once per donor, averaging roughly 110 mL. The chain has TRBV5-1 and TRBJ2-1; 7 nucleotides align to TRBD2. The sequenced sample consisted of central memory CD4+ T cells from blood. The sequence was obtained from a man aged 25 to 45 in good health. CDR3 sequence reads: CASSLVAGVGYNEQFF. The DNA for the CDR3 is TGCGCCAGCAGCTTGGTTGCGGGAGTCGGGTACAATGAGCAGTTCTTC.